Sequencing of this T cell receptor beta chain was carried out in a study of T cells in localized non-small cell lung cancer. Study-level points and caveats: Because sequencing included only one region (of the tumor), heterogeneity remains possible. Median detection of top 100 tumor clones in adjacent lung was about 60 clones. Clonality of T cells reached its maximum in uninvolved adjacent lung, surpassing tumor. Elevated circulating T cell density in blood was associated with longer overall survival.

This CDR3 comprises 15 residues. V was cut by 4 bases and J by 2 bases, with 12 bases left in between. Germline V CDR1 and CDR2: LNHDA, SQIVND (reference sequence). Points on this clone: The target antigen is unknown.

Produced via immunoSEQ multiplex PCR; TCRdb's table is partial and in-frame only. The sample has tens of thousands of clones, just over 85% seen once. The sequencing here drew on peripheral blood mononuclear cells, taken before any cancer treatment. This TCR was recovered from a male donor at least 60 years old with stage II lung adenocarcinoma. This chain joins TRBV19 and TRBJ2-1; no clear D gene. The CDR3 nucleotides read TGTGCCAGTAGTAGGTCCGGTGGGGCCTACAATGAGCAGTTCTTC. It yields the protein CASSRSGGAYNEQFF.